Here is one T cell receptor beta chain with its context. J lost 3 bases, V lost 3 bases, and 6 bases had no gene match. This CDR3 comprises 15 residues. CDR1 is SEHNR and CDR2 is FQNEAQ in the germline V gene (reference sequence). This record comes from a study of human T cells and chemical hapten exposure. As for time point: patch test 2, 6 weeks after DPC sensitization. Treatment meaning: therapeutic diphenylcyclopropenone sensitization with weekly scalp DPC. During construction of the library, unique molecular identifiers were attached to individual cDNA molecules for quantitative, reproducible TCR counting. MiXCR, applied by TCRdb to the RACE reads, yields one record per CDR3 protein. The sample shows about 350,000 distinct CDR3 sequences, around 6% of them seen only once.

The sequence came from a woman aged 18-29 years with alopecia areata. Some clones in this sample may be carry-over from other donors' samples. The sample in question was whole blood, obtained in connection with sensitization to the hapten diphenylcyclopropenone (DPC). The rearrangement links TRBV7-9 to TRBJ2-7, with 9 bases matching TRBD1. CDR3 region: CASSFRDRDVYEQYF. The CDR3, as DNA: TGTGCCAGCAGCTTCCGGGACAGGGATGTCTACGAGCAGTACTTC.